The source of this TCR beta chain is a study of response to subunit inactivated influenza vaccine. Overall study findings and caveats: The authors suggested that every seasonal influenza vaccination recruits few new T cells.

This clonotype was counted between two and nine times. Its antigen is as yet unknown. Each CDR3 protein gets one entry after TCRdb re-called the RT-PCR reads with MiXCR. This sample has over 400,000 distinct CDR3 sequences, with about 10% found just once. The sequences come from PBMCs from blood, collected 40 to 50 days after vaccination. This TCR was sampled from a man between 50 and 59 years old who received an inactivated influenza vaccine.

CDR3 DNA sequence: TGTGCCAGCAGTTTATGGCGGGGGCTAGGATCAGATACGCAGTATTTT. Protein: CASSLWRGLGSDTQYF. The J gene is TRBJ2-3, the V gene TRBV27; weak D call: TRBD2 (7 bases). The CDR3 covers 16 residues. The V gene's germline CDR1 is MNHEY and CDR2 SMNVEV (reference sequence). V was cut by 1 base and J by 4 bases, with 15 bases left in between.